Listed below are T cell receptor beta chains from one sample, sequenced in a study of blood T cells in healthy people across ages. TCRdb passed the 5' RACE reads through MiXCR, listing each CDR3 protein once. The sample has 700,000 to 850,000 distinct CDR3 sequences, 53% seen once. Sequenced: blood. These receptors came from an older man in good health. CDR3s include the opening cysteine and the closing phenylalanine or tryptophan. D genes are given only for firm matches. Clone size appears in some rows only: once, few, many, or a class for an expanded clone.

CDR3: CASSQVAGSLYNEQFF
DNA: TGCGCCAGCAGCCAAGTGGCAGGGTCTTTGTACAATGAGCAGTTCTTC
size: .
J: TRBJ2-1
V: TRBV4-1
D: .

CDR3: CSVVSPGEQFF
DNA: TGCAGCGTTGTTTCTCCCGGGGAGCAGTTCTTT
size: once
J: TRBJ2-1
V: TRBV29-1
D: .

CDR3: CASSTTRNTEAFF
DNA: TGTGCCAGCAGTACGACAAGGAACACTGAAGCTTTCTTT
size: once
J: TRBJ1-1
V: TRBV6-5
D: .

CDR3: CSARNLHGVVNEQFF
DNA: TGCAGTGCTAGAAACCTCCATGGCGTGGTCAATGAGCAGTTCTTC
size: .
J: TRBJ2-1
V: TRBV20-1
D: .

CDR3: CASNRDSHRDAYF
DNA: TGTGCCAGCAACCGGGACAGCCACAGAGACGCGTATTTT
size: .
J: TRBJ2-3
V: TRBV28
D: TRBD1

CDR3: CSAHSERVYNEQFF
DNA: TGCAGTGCACACTCAGAGAGGGTTTACAATGAGCAGTTCTTC
size: once
J: TRBJ2-1
V: TRBV20-1
D: .

CDR3: CASSATGDWGYTF
DNA: TGCGCCAGCAGCGCAACAGGGGACTGGGGCTACACCTTC
size: once
J: TRBJ1-2
V: TRBV5-1
D: TRBD1

CDR3: CSVVRQGETQYF
DNA: TGCAGCGTTGTACGGCAGGGAGAGACCCAGTACTTC
size: few
J: TRBJ2-5
V: TRBV29-1
D: .

CDR3: CASSPRGESWHRYAYF
DNA: TGTGCCAGCAGCCCCAGGGGGGAGTCATGGCACAGATACGCGTATTTT
size: once
J: TRBJ2-3
V: TRBV14
D: .

CDR3: CASSLAARGQYF
DNA: TGTGCCAGCAGCTTAGCCGCGCGGGGCCAGTACTTC
size: few
J: TRBJ2-5
V: TRBV7-2
D: .

CDR3: CASSSGDFRDEQFF
DNA: TGTGCCAGCAGCTCCGGGGACTTTCGAGATGAGCAGTTCTTC
size: once
J: TRBJ2-1
V: TRBV7-8
D: .

CDR3: CASSDVGTASNQPQHF
DNA: TGTGCCAGCTCCGACGTAGGGACCGCGTCGAATCAGCCCCAGCATTTT
size: .
J: TRBJ1-5
V: TRBV7-2
D: .

CDR3: CASSVGGARVSSPLHF
DNA: TGTGCCAGCAGCGTAGGGGGAGCTCGGGTATCCTCACCCCTCCACTTT
size: .
J: TRBJ1-6
V: TRBV9
D: .

CDR3: CASSPDLVRLYGYTF
DNA: TGTGCCAGCAGTCCCGACCTGGTTCGACTCTATGGCTACACCTTC
size: .
J: TRBJ1-2
V: TRBV2
D: .

CDR3: CASSFGSGTEAFF
DNA: TGTGCCAGCAGCTTCGGTAGCGGGACTGAAGCTTTCTTT
size: .
J: TRBJ1-1
V: TRBV7-3
D: .

CDR3: CASSIPVGSGRTREQYF
DNA: TGTGCCAGCAGCATCCCGGTGGGTAGCGGGAGGACGCGCGAGCAGTACTTC
size: .
J: TRBJ2-7
V: TRBV2
D: TRBD2

CDR3: CATSRRQTYEQYF
DNA: TGTGCCACCAGCAGAAGACAGACCTACGAGCAGTACTTC
size: .
J: TRBJ2-7
V: TRBV15
D: .

CDR3: CASSSTSGGAYEQYF
DNA: TGTGCCAGCAGCAGTACTAGCGGGGGGGCCTACGAGCAGTACTTC
size: .
J: TRBJ2-7
V: TRBV13
D: TRBD2

CDR3: CASSWGGDQPQHF
DNA: TGTGCCAGCAGCTGGGGGGGGGATCAGCCCCAGCATTTT
size: .
J: TRBJ1-5
V: TRBV12-3/TRBV12-4
D: .

CDR3: CASSATGGPGNNSPLHF
DNA: TGTGCCAGCAGCGCAACCGGAGGGCCCGGCAATAATTCACCCCTCCACTTT
size: few
J: TRBJ1-6
V: TRBV6-1
D: .

CDR3: CASSLTSMNTEAFF
DNA: TGTGCCAGCAGTTTAACCAGTATGAACACTGAAGCTTTCTTT
size: .
J: TRBJ1-1
V: TRBV12-3/TRBV12-4
D: .

CDR3: CASSQEFGSGTDNTGELFF
DNA: TGTGCCAGCAGCCAAGAATTTGGATCCGGGACAGATAACACCGGGGAGCTGTTTTTT
size: once
J: TRBJ2-2
V: TRBV14
D: TRBD1

CDR3: CSAEGQRGGNYNEQFF
DNA: TGCAGTGCAGAGGGTCAGAGGGGAGGCAACTACAATGAGCAGTTCTTC
size: .
J: TRBJ2-1
V: TRBV20-1
D: .

CDR3: CASSPSGQGRYNEQFF
DNA: TGTGCCAGCAGCCCTTCGGGACAGGGAAGATACAATGAGCAGTTCTTC
size: .
J: TRBJ2-1
V: TRBV7-9
D: TRBD1

CDR3: CASSNLAAAAETQYF
DNA: TGTGCCAGCAGCAACCTAGCAGCAGCGGCAGAGACCCAGTACTTC
size: .
J: TRBJ2-5
V: TRBV7-9
D: .

CDR3: CASSYGSGSFQETQYF
DNA: TGTGCCAGCAGTTACGGAAGCGGGAGTTTCCAAGAGACCCAGTACTTC
size: .
J: TRBJ2-5
V: TRBV6-2/TRBV6-3
D: TRBD2

CDR3: CASSLGASGREQTQYF
DNA: TGCGCCAGCAGCTTGGGTGCAAGCGGGAGGGAACAGACCCAGTACTTC
size: .
J: TRBJ2-5
V: TRBV5-1
D: TRBD2

CDR3: CSGGDTLSTQYF
DNA: TGCAGCGGGGGGGACACTCTGTCCACCCAGTACTTC
size: .
J: TRBJ2-5
V: TRBV29-1
D: .

CDR3: CSGKGSSAYNEQFF
DNA: TGCAGCGGCAAGGGGTCTAGCGCATACAATGAGCAGTTCTTC
size: .
J: TRBJ2-1
V: TRBV29-1
D: .

CDR3: CSASTSGRTYEQYF
DNA: TGCAGTGCATCTACTAGCGGGAGGACCTACGAGCAGTACTTC
size: .
J: TRBJ2-7
V: TRBV20-1
D: TRBD2

CDR3: CSGQGADEKLFF
DNA: TGCAGCGGACAGGGGGCGGATGAAAAACTGTTTTTT
size: .
J: TRBJ1-4
V: TRBV29-1
D: TRBD1

CDR3: CSVGGQGAADTQYF
DNA: TGCAGCGTAGGGGGGCAGGGGGCGGCAGATACGCAGTATTTT
size: .
J: TRBJ2-3
V: TRBV29-1
D: TRBD1

CDR3: CASSVTGSSNIQYF
DNA: TGTGCCAGCAGCGTAACCGGGAGTAGTAACATCCAGTACTTC
size: .
J: TRBJ2-4
V: TRBV11-3
D: .

CDR3: CASSQDGTGSLSSGANVLTF
DNA: TGTGCCAGCAGCCAAGATGGGACAGGGTCCCTTTCCTCTGGGGCCAACGTCCTGACTTTC
size: few
J: TRBJ2-6
V: TRBV3-1
D: TRBD1

CDR3: CSVVHNERFF
DNA: TGCAGCGTCGTGCACAATGAGCGGTTCTTC
size: .
J: TRBJ2-7
V: TRBV29-1
D: .

CDR3: CATSDFSAGDYNEQFF
DNA: TGTGCCACCAGTGATTTCTCTGCGGGGGACTACAATGAGCAGTTCTTC
size: .
J: TRBJ2-1
V: TRBV24-1
D: TRBD2

CDR3: CASTITGDTQYF
DNA: TGTGCCAGCACCATCACCGGGGACACGCAGTATTTT
size: .
J: TRBJ2-3
V: TRBV5-6
D: .

CDR3: CATSRDVPRDSSYEQYF
DNA: TGTGCCACCAGCAGAGATGTCCCGCGGGACAGCTCCTACGAGCAGTACTTC
size: few
J: TRBJ2-7
V: TRBV15
D: .

CDR3: CASSSLWTGEQYF
DNA: TGCGCCAGCAGCTCCCTATGGACTGGGGAGCAGTACTTC
size: .
J: TRBJ2-7
V: TRBV5-1
D: .

CDR3: CASSFGTSGTSWVPYEQYF
DNA: TGTGCCAGCAGTTTCGGGACTAGCGGAACCTCATGGGTCCCCTACGAGCAGTACTTC
size: few
J: TRBJ2-7
V: TRBV12-3/TRBV12-4
D: TRBD2

CDR3: CASSLGDRPYEQYF
DNA: TGTGCCAGCAGTTTAGGCGACAGACCCTACGAGCAGTACTTC
size: .
J: TRBJ2-7
V: TRBV28
D: .

CDR3: CASSLVGQGSYEQYF
DNA: TGCGCCAGCAGCTTGGTAGGACAGGGATCCTACGAGCAGTACTTC
size: many
J: TRBJ2-7
V: TRBV5-1
D: TRBD1

CDR3: CASSLVADMNTEAFF
DNA: TGCGCCAGCAGCTTGGTCGCAGATATGAACACTGAAGCTTTCTTT
size: .
J: TRBJ1-1
V: TRBV5-1
D: .

CDR3: CASSYGTGQGLVEQYF
DNA: TGTGCCAGCAGTTACGGTACGGGACAGGGGCTCGTCGAGCAGTACTTC
size: .
J: TRBJ2-7
V: TRBV6-5
D: TRBD1